The TCR beta chain under discussion was sequenced for a study of shared clonotypes between healthy human individuals (dated by TCRdb to about 2020). At the level of the whole study: The cohort included a few men and a couple of women between 18 and 49 years of age. Per donor, three plates each were used for CD4 naive and CD4 memory, two for CD8 naive, and one for CD8 memory. To estimate repertoire size and how much clonotype sharing occurs between individuals, the study deeply sequenced the blood TCR repertoires of about five healthy adults. Libraries were prepared and TCR repertoires were sequenced by different laboratories using diverse techniques, in order to increase sequencing depth and limit assay-specific biases. Each donor's leukapheresis produced roughly between roughly 0.94 and 9.5 billion PBMCs.

Using the deep immunoSEQ assay, multiplex PCR amplified TCR CDR3 regions from genomic DNA. For each cell subset, the extracted genomic DNA was distributed evenly across all wells of several immunoSEQ 96-well plates, and each plate served as one replicate. For sorted subsets, about 200 ng genomic DNA, equal to 30,000 to 35,000 T cell genomes, was loaded into each replicate PCR. Purified libraries were measured with a Qubit 3.0 fluorometer, size-checked on a Bioanalyzer 2100, and measured again with the KAPA Library Quantification kit. Every immunoSEQ 96-well plate was sequenced on a dedicated single-read 150-cycle Illumina NextSeq 550 flow cell. From the authors' description of their analysis: Because only junctional sequences without quality scores were contained in the immunoSEQ output, filtering matching that applied to full-length reads could not be performed. Sequences were annotated with PyIR, a Python wrapper for IgBLAST v1.9, and V/J genes and CDR3 were assigned using IMGT germline references. Reads with weak V/J assignments (E-value above 1e-6), missing CDR3, stop codons, out-of-frame junctions, or ambiguous translated residues were removed. A V3J clonotype was defined by an identical inferred V gene, J gene, and CDR3 amino acid sequence. Percentage overlap between repertoires was computed as shared unique clonotypes divided by the size of the smaller repertoire. Repertoire richness was assessed with RTK rarefaction, the Chao1 estimator, and Recon v2.1 estimates of unobserved clonotypes. Generation probabilities for all TCRbeta clonotypes obtained by the gDNA method from a handful of donors were computed using OLGA. Not all clones reach the TCRdb copy of this immuneACCESS table, which keeps in-frame sequences only. Checked studies attribute under half of the gap to unresolved V genes and leave the rest unexplained. That table gives V, J and clone size, and the DNA gave D and trimming. This sample is represented by fewer than 3 million clones; under 95% of them were singletons. About 0.36% of the sample is taken by the ten largest.

Results the study describes overall, beyond this receptor: When a few donors were compared, the shared fraction of clonotypes was roughly 5% for naive CD4, over 3% for naive CD8, more than 2% for memory CD4, and 0.35% to 0.4% for memory CD8. Sampling was restricted to blood, and TCR repertoires in tissues likely differ from the TCR repertoires found in blood. Because the study included a small number of donors, the genetic and exposure-history diversity represented was limited. Naive subsets generally had larger estimated clonotype richness than memory subsets did. Based on pairwise subsampling, the degree of clonotype sharing among donors was expected to be affected by sequencing depth. Even with the large sequencing depth, rarefaction of the sorted-subset datasets indicated that sequencing was incomplete. Clonotypes shared by all four sorted-subset donors showed higher generation probabilities than non-shared clonotypes.

The donors were healthy, HIV-negative adults who had no recently reported acute infections or vaccinations. Every donor was a Caucasian adult living in Nashville, Tennessee, USA. Magnetic negative selection was used to enrich CD4+ T cells, after which naive cells were positively selected on CD45RA and the negative fraction became the memory subset. Blood was collected by leukapheresis, and PBMCs were isolated by Ficoll-Histopaque density gradient centrifugation and then cryopreserved in liquid nitrogen vapor phase. Analytical flow cytometry was used to check the purity and quantity of each magnetically sorted T cell population. From each sorted fraction, genomic DNA was isolated and quantified by UV absorbance on a Nanodrop 2000c. For this clone: Its antigen is unknown. No quality values exist for individual bases; no much larger clone is one base distant.

Unmatched junction bases come to 6, with V trimmed by 4 bases and J by 4 bases. The germline V gene provides CDR1 MNHEY and CDR2 SVGAGI. There are 16 amino acids in the CDR3, from cysteine to phenylalanine inclusive. Only the CDR3 part of the read is kept: 48 bases, read in frame from the first base. In this chain, TRBV6-5 is recombined with TRBJ2-5, and 13 junction bases match TRBD2. The source material was naive CD4+ T cells from PBMCs. This specimen's cell subset or site label, interpreted: CD45RA+ positively selected. This clonotype originated in a man aged 18 to 30 in good health. Some clones in this sample may be carry-over from other donors' samples. The CDR3 reads as follows: CASSSSRTSGRETQYF. The sequenced DNA is TGTGCCAGCAGTTCGTCCCGGACTAGCGGGAGAGAGACCCAGTACTTC.